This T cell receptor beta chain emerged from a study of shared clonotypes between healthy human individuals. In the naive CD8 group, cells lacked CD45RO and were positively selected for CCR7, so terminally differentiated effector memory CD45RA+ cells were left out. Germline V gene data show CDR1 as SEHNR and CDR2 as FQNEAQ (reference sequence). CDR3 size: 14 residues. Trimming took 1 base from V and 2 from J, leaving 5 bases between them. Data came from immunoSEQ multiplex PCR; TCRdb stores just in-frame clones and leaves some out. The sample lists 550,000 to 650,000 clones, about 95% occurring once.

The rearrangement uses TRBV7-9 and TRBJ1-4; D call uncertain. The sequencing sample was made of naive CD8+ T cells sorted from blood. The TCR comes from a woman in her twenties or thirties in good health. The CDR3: CASSLVGTNEKLFF. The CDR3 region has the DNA TGTGCCAGCAGCTTAGTAGGGACTAATGAAAAACTGTTTTTT.